These 12 T cell receptor beta chains share one sample of origin, sequenced in a study of technical replicates of blood from several donors. TCRdb's copy holds only in-frame clones and misses some; the assay was immunoSEQ multiplex PCR. Altogether about 66,000 clones are present, around nine tenths being singletons, with the ten largest covering roughly 0.4%. Sequences were obtained from T cells isolated from PBMCs. These receptors came from a human donor in good health.

This clone was observed a handful of times. The J gene is TRBJ1-1, the V gene TRBV13; possibly TRBD1 for D (6 bases). The V gene's germline CDR1 is PRHDT and CDR2 FYEKMQ (reference sequence). Between the trimmed V and J ends, which lost 5 bases and 3 bases, there was a span of 13 bases. This CDR3 spans 14 amino acids. CDR3 residues: CASSLPNRDTEAFF. The CDR3 DNA follows: TGTGCCAGCAGCCTCCCAAACAGGGACACTGAAGCTTTCTTT.

The chain couples TRBV6-5 to TRBJ2-1, with unresolved D. The CDR3 has 13 amino acids. Trimming stripped 3 bases from V and 8 bases from J, with 11 bases between. The germline CDR1 and CDR2 sequences are MNHEY and SVGAGI. This CDR3 is CASSYADFHEQFF. CDR3 in DNA: TGTGCCAGCAGTTATGCAGATTTCCATGAGCAGTTCTTC.

The chain is built from TRBV7-9 and TRBJ1-2; 9 bases are shared with TRBD1. Germline trimming cut 3 bases from V and 6 bases from J; bases unmatched to any gene: 2. This CDR3 region has 13 residues. Germline lookup yields CDR1 SEHNR and CDR2 FQNEAQ (reference sequence). The CDR3 loop reads CASSFRQGDGYTF. Here the CDR3 DNA reads TGTGCCAGCAGCTTCAGACAGGGGGATGGCTACACCTTC.

The V call is TRBV6-6, the J call TRBJ1-4; no reliable D call. Trimming cost V 2 bases and J 3 bases, with 10 bases left between them. The germline gives CDR1 MNHNY, CDR2 SVGAGI (reference sequence). CDR3 length: 15 residues. The CDR3 reads CASSYREGSNEKLFF. CDR3 DNA: TGTGCCAGCAGTTACCGGGAGGGTTCTAATGAAAAACTGTTTTTT.

This CDR3 reads CASSQVPSYEQYF. CDR3 coding DNA: TGTGCCAGCAGCCAAGTACCCAGTTACGAGCAGTACTTC. The rearrangement links TRBV4-2 to TRBJ2-7; D not resolved. The CDR3 is 13 amino acids. From germline, CDR1 is LGHNA and CDR2 YNFKEQ. Trimming stripped 1 base from V and 4 bases from J, with 8 bases between.

CDR3 amino acids: CAINTGQGNYGYTF. CDR3 in DNA: TGTGCCATCAACACGGGACAGGGTAACTATGGCTACACCTTC. This chain uses TRBV10-3 with TRBJ1-2, with 9 bases matching TRBD1. This CDR3 has 14 amino acids. Germline V gives CDR1 ENHRY, CDR2 SYGVKD. Trimming removed 7 bases from V and 1 base from J; junction bases left unmatched: 4.

This clone was seen once. The V and J genes are TRBV4-1 and TRBJ2-7; no clear D gene. Trimming took 4 bases from V and 1 from J, leaving 11 bases between them. The CDR3 has 14 amino acids. CDR1 and CDR2 from the germline V gene are MGHRA and YSYEKL. Here the CDR3 DNA reads TGCGCCAGCAGCCTCATAGAACGGTCCTACGAGCAGTACTTC. Residues: CASSLIERSYEQYF.

The genes are TRBV12-5 and TRBJ2-7; 11 positions agree with TRBD2. This CDR3 has 16 residues. Per the germline V gene, CDR1 is LGHNT and CDR2 is FRNRAP. The trim removed 2 bases at V and 5 bases at J, leaving 8 bases unmatched. The CDR3 loop reads CASGLSPSGRLNEQYF. CDR3 in DNA: TGTGCTAGTGGTTTGTCACCTAGCGGGAGGTTGAACGAGCAGTACTTC.

The chain recombines TRBV30 with TRBJ2-1; 13 nucleotides align to TRBD2. V shed 0 bases, J shed 9 bases, and the junction held 11 bases outside the gene matches. This CDR3 is built from 17 residues. Germline CDR1 and CDR2: GTSNPN and SVGIG (reference sequence). The CDR3 reads CAWSVERTSGSFSEQFF. CDR3 DNA: TGTGCCTGGAGTGTAGAAAGGACTAGCGGGAGCTTCAGTGAGCAGTTCTTC. Based on the CDR3 plus reference TRBV30 and TRBJ2-1, the full variable domain is SQTIHQWPATLVQPVGSPLSLECTVEGTSNPNLYWYRQAAGRGLQLLFYSVGIGQISSEVPQNLSASRPQDRQFILSSKKLLLSDSGFYLCAWSVERTSGSFSEQFFGPGTRLTVL.

The CDR3: CASSPLAGGFGQFF. CDR3 nucleotide sequence: TGTGCCAGTAGTCCGCTAGCGGGAGGCTTCGGGCAGTTCTTC. The chain links TRBV19 to TRBJ2-1, with 11 bases fitting TRBD2. CDR1 LNHDA and CDR2 SQIVND come from the germline V gene (reference sequence). The CDR3 is 14 amino acids. V gave up 5 bases and J gave up 12 bases; unmatched junction bases: 9.

This clone has only a few counts. The rearrangement links TRBV2 to TRBJ2-4; 10 nucleotides match TRBD2. The CDR3 is 19 amino acids. Germline lookup yields CDR1 SNHLY and CDR2 FYNNEI. The V gene end was trimmed by 6 bases and the J gene end by 1 base; junction bases not matched to a gene: 15. The CDR3 DNA reads as TGTGCCAGCAGCGAAAGGCTAGCGGGAGCTGCGGTGGCCAAAAACATTCAGTACTTC. Translation gives CASSERLAGAAVAKNIQYF. The full variable domain, completed using reference TRBV2 and TRBJ2-4, is EPEVTQTPSHQVTQMGQEVILRCVPISNHLYFYWYRQILGQKVEFLVSFYNNEISEKSEIFDDQFSVERPDGSNFTLKIRSTKLEDSAMYFCASSERLAGAAVAKNIQYFGAGTRLSVL.

V is TRBV6-6 and J is TRBJ1-1; D is unresolved. This CDR3 contains 13 residues. Germline-derived CDR1 and CDR2 are MNHNY and SVGAGI (reference sequence). The CDR3 is CPRPGPLNTEAFF. The CDR3 DNA follows: TGTCCCCGGCCGGGTCCTCTGAACACTGAAGCTTTCTTT.